This section outlines one T cell receptor (beta chain) sequence together with its context. Its matching antigen is unknown. V was cut by 5 bases and J by 5 bases, with 15 bases left in between. This CDR3 comprises 13 residues. Germline loops: CDR1 SQVTM, CDR2 ANQGSEA. Making TCR beta cDNA involved approximately 530 ng total RNA and a constant-region primer. Three nested multiplex PCR rounds, a slightly modified ARM-PCR, produced the libraries for TCR beta. Use of TRBV1-TRBV30 forward primers with a C-beta reverse primer characterized the first two PCR rounds, which lasted about 10 cycles each. TCRdb reprocessed the multiplex PCR reads with MiXCR, giving one entry per CDR3 protein. The sample contains some 180,000 distinct CDR3 sequences, about 60% of which appear only once. The data were obtained in a study of tumor-infiltrating lymphocytes in primary liver carcinoma. Background on the study: The patients comprised men and women between the ages of 30 and 69 years.

Germline DNA was also extracted, while the blood RNA originated from unsorted whole blood. Study-level results: Because of bulk unsorted sampling, CD4+ and CD8+ repertoires were not subjected to comparison.

The rearrangement links TRBV29-1 to TRBJ2-5; D is perhaps TRBD1 or TRBD2 (5 bases each). This TCR came from a man aged 35-49 years with primary liver carcinoma and hepatitis B virus infection. Sequences were obtained from peripheral blood. CDR3 sequence reads: CSVPEGNQETQYF. The DNA for the CDR3 is TGCAGCGTTCCTGAGGGGAATCAGGAGACCCAGTACTTC.